The entry below describes one T cell receptor (beta chain). The CDR3 has 15 amino acids. The J segment lost 4 bases and the V segment lost 7 bases, leaving 12 bases of the junction unmatched. Germline V gene data show CDR1 as MNHEY and CDR2 as SVGAGI. This table comes from immunoSEQ multiplex PCR, and its TCRdb copy is limited to in-frame clones, with some not included. The table lists about 2,000 clones, just under 90% of them singletons. This record comes from a study of chemoradiotherapy in HPV16-positive cancers. Sequenced here: tumor tissue, sampled from a patient who underwent chemoradiotherapy. V is TRBV6-5 and J is TRBJ2-7; 8 bases are shared with TRBD1. The TCR comes from a human donor with HPV-associated anogenital cancer. This chain's CDR3 is CASKAGGTFLYEQYF. DNA of the CDR3: TGTGCCAGCAAAGCAGGGGGCACTTTTTTGTACGAGCAGTACTTC.